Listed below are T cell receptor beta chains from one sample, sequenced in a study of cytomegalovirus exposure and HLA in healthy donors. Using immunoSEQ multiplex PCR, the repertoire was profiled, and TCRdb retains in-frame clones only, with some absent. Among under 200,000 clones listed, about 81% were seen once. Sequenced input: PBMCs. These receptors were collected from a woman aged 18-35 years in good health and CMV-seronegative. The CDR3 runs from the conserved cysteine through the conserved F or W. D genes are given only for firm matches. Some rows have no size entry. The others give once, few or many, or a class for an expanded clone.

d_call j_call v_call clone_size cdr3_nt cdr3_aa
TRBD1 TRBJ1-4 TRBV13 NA TGTGCCAGCAGCTCCGGGACAGTCGTAGCAACTAATAAAAAACTGTTTTTT CASSSGTVVATNKKLFF
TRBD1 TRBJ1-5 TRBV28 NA TGTGCCAGCAGTTTCTTGGACAGGGGTGGCAGGTCGAGCAATCAGCCCCAGCATTTT CASSFLDRGGRSSNQPQHF
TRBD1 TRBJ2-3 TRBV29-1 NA TGCAGCACCCCTCCATGGGACAGGGATCGGAGCACAGATACGCAGTATTTT CSTPPWDRDRSTDTQYF
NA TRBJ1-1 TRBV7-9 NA TGTGCCAGCAGCTTAGCGGGGCAGATCAACACTGAAGCTTTCTTT CASSLAGQINTEAFF
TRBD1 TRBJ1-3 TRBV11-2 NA TGTGCCAGCAGCTTAGGATATGGGACAGCTGGAAACACCATATATTTT CASSLGYGTAGNTIYF
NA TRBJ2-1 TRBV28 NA TGTGCCACCTACCGGGGGTACAATGAGCAGTTCTTC CATYRGYNEQFF
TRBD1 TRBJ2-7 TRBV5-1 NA TGCGCCAGCAGCTTCGGGACAGGGCTTCGCGAGCAGTACTTC CASSFGTGLREQYF
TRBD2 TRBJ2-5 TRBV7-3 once TGTGCCAGCAGCTTAACGCCGGGACTAGCCGAGACCCAGTACTTC CASSLTPGLAETQYF
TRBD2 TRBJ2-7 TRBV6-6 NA TGTGCCAGCAACAGGGGACTAGCGGAGGCCTACGAGCAGTACTTC CASNRGLAEAYEQYF
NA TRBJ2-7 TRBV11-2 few TGTGCCAGCAGTCTATCCCCCGAGCCAACCCACGAGCAGTACTTC CASSLSPEPTHEQYF
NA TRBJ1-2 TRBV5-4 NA TGTGCCAGCAGCCCGGAATGGAGGAATGGCTACACCTTC CASSPEWRNGYTF
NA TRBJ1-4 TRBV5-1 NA TGCGCCAGCAGCGCGGGACCGATTAATGAAAAACTGTTTTTT CASSAGPINEKLFF
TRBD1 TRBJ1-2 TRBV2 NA TGTGCCAGCAGCTACGGACTTCGACAGGGTTGGTATGGCTACACCTTC CASSYGLRQGWYGYTF
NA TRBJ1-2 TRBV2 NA TGTGCCAGCAGTGATCCTTCGGTGTATGGCTACACCTTC CASSDPSVYGYTF
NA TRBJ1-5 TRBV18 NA TGTGCCAGCTCTTCGAGGAGATATAGCAATCAGCCCCAGCATTTT CASSSRRYSNQPQHF
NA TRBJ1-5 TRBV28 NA TGTGCCAGCAGTTTCGAGGGATCGAGCAATCAGCCCCAGCATTTT CASSFEGSSNQPQHF
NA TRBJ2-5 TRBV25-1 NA TGTGCCAGCAGCTACCCCGTCGAGTCGCAAGAGACCCAGTACTTC CASSYPVESQETQYF
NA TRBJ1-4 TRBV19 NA TGTGCCAGTAGTATCCCGGGGGAGGCAACTAATGAAAAACTGTTTTTT CASSIPGEATNEKLFF
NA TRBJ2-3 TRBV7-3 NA TGTGCCAGCAGCTTAACGGTGCCAGGTTCTGGCACAGATACGCAGTATTTT CASSLTVPGSGTDTQYF
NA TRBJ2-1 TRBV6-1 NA TGTGCCAGCACCCAGGACAGCCGCGGTGAGCAGTTCTTC CASTQDSRGEQFF
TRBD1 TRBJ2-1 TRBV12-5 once TGTGCTAGTGCCCCCCTAGGGACAGGGATATACAATGAGCAGTTCTTC CASAPLGTGIYNEQFF
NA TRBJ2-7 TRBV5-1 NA TGCGCCAGCAGCTTAGCGCGCGGGGGCCAATCCTACGAGCAGTACTTC CASSLARGGQSYEQYF
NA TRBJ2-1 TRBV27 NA TGTGCCAGCAGTTTAGTTACAGGGAGAGGCTACAATGAGCAGTTCTTC CASSLVTGRGYNEQFF
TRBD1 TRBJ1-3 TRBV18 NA TGTGCCAGCTCACCGGGACAGCCACGGTCGGGAAACACCATATATTTT CASSPGQPRSGNTIYF
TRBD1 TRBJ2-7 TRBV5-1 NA TGCGCCAGCAGCTTGACAGGGGTAGGATACGAGCAGTACTTC CASSLTGVGYEQYF
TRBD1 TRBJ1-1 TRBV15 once TGTGCCACCAGCAGAGATGGGCTAAGGACAGGGGGCAGAGCTTTCTTT CATSRDGLRTGGRAFF
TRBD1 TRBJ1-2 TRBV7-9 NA TGTTCCAGCAGCACCTGGACAGGGGGCTCCTATGGCTACACCTTC CSSSTWTGGSYGYTF
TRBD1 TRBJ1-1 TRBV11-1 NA TGTGCCAGCAGCCCAGGGACAGGGTGGTACACTGAAGCTTTCTTT CASSPGTGWYTEAFF
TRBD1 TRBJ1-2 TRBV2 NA TGTGCCAGCAGTGCTAGACAGGGGACCTCCCGGAGCGGCTACACCTTC CASSARQGTSRSGYTF
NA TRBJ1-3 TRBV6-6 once TGTGCCAGCAGTTATGCGGACTCCTCTGGAAACACCATATATTTT CASSYADSSGNTIYF
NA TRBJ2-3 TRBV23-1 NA TGCGCCAGCAGCTACTCTAGTCGCAGAACGACAGATACGCAGTATTTT CASSYSSRRTTDTQYF
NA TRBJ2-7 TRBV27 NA TGTGCCAGCAGTTTCCATGGCGGGTCAGGGGCCTACGAGCAGTACTTC CASSFHGGSGAYEQYF
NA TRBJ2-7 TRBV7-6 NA TGTGCCAGCAGCATAGGACAGTACTCCTACGAGCAGTACTTC CASSIGQYSYEQYF
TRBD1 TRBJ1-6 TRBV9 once TGTGCCAGCAGCATCTACGGGACAGGGGGCGGAATCCATTCACCCCTCCACTTT CASSIYGTGGGIHSPLHF
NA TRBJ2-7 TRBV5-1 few TGCGCCAGCAGCTTGCAGGGCTCCTACGAGCAGTACTTC CASSLQGSYEQYF
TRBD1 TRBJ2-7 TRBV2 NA TGTGCCAGCAGTGGCCCCGGACAGGGCCAGCCGTGGAACGAGCAGTACTTC CASSGPGQGQPWNEQYF
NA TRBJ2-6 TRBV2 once TGTGCCAGCACCCGACACTCTGGGGCCAACGTCCTGACTTTC CASTRHSGANVLTF
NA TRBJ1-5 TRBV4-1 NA TGCGCCAGCAGCCAAGGGTCAGGTCCCAATCAGCCCCAGCATTTT CASSQGSGPNQPQHF
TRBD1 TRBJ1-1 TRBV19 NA TGTGCCAGTAGTATAGGTCGGACAGGGGGCGAAATGTACACTGAAGCTTTCTTT CASSIGRTGGEMYTEAFF
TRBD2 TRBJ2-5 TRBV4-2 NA TGTGCCAGCAGCCTAAGGGAGGGTGAGACCCAGTACTTC CASSLREGETQYF
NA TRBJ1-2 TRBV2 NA TGTGCCAGCAGTGAGGGGACATCAAACTATGGCTACACCTTC CASSEGTSNYGYTF
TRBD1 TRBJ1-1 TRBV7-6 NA TGTGCCAGCAGCGAAACAGGGGGCTGGGTGGAGGAAGCTTTCTTT CASSETGGWVEEAFF
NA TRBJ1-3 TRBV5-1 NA TGCGCCAGCAGCCCAGTGACCGGGGGAAACACCATATATTTT CASSPVTGGNTIYF
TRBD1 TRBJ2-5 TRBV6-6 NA TGTGCCAGCAGCAGCAGGGGGGAGACCCAGTACTTC CASSSRGETQYF
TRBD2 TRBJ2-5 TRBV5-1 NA TGCGCCAGCAGCTCCCGACTAGCGGGGCGACAAGAGACCCAGTACTTC CASSSRLAGRQETQYF
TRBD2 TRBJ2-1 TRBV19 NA TGTGCCAGTAGTATTGGTAGCGGGAGGGCCCTCTCCTACAATGAGCAGTTCTTC CASSIGSGRALSYNEQFF
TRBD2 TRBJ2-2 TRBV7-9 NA TGTGCCAGCGGCTTTCCCGCGGGGGGCCCTTACACCGGGGAGCTGTTTTTT CASGFPAGGPYTGELFF
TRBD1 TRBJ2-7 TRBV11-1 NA TGTGCCAGCAGCGCCCGGGACAGGGGGACCTACGAGCAGTACTTC CASSARDRGTYEQYF
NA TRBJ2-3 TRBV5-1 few TGCGCCAGCAGCCACTCGCCCACAGATACGCAGTATTTT CASSHSPTDTQYF
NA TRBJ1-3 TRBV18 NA TGTGCCAGCTCGGGCGGGGTACAAGGAAACACCATATATTTT CASSGGVQGNTIYF